The 29 T cell receptor beta chains listed next were all sequenced from one sample in a study of cytomegalovirus exposure and HLA in healthy donors. The study ran its PCR with 60 Vbeta and 13 Jbeta primers. Profiled with immunoSEQ multiplex PCR; TCRdb holds only in-frame clones, not every one. The sample lists around 150,000 clones, approximately 76% seen once, with 1.5% to 2% in the top ten. The sample comprised PBMCs. Every receptor here comes from a man aged 40-50 years in good health and CMV-seronegative.

The chain has TRBV30 and TRBJ1-2; TRBD1 might be the D (6 bases). Germline assignment: CDR1 GTSNPN and CDR2 SVGIG (reference sequence). The V end lost 4 bases, the J end lost 1 base, and 16 bases lay between the germline ends. This CDR3 region has 15 residues. CDR3 bases: TGTGCCTGGAACCGGAAGGGGGGGTTTAACTATGGCTACACCTTC. It translates to CAWNRKGGFNYGYTF.

The chain recombines TRBV28 with TRBJ2-5; TRBD2 matches 12 bases. Germline values: CDR1 MDHEN, CDR2 SYDVKM. The CDR3 spans 17 residues. V shed 4 bases, J shed 0 bases, and the junction held 6 bases outside the gene matches. The CDR3 reads CASSYRLAGVDQETQYF. CDR3 nucleotides: TGTGCCAGCAGTTACAGACTAGCGGGGGTAGACCAAGAGACCCAGTACTTC.

This clone was counted a few times. V and J are TRBV5-4 and TRBJ2-1, with 7 bases fitting TRBD1. V was pared by 0 bases and J by 4 bases, with 4 bases of the junction left unmatched. The germline V gene has CDR1 SGHNT and CDR2 YYREEE (reference sequence). The CDR3 has 15 residues. The CDR3 protein is CASSLVGQEYNEQFF. The CDR3 DNA reads TGTGCCAGCAGCTTGGTAGGACAGGAGTACAATGAGCAGTTCTTC.

This clone turned up a few times. The chain combines TRBV4-2 with TRBJ2-5, with TRBD2 identical over 8 bases. V shed 2 bases and J 6 bases; nucleotides not matched to a gene: 11. Germline V gives CDR1 LGHNA, CDR2 YNFKEQ. This CDR3 has 16 amino acids. This CDR3 reads CASSQPGPTSVQTQYF. CDR3 DNA: TGTGCCAGCAGCCAACCTGGCCCGACTAGCGTACAGACCCAGTACTTC.

The genes are TRBV4-3 and TRBJ2-1; TRBD2 matches at 9 bases. The CDR3 is made up of 16 amino acids. Germline CDR1 is LGHNA and CDR2 is YSLEER. V lost 1 base to trimming and J lost 10 bases; unmatched junction nucleotides: 11. In DNA form, the CDR3 reads TGCGCCAGCAGCCAAGCAGGGACTAGCAGAGGGGAGGAGCAGTTCTTC. It is translated as CASSQAGTSRGEEQFF.

This chain joins TRBV7-9 and TRBJ2-5, with 11 bases matching TRBD1. The J call may be mistaken, given a closer DNA end match to TRBJ2-7. Germline V gene lookup returns CDR1 SEHNR and CDR2 FQNEAQ (reference sequence). CDR3 length: 15 residues. CDR3 protein: CASRGGTGGTYEQYF. The DNA for the CDR3 is TGTGCCAGCAGGGGGGGGACAGGGGGAACCTACGAGCAGTACTTC.

The CDR3 coding sequence is TGTGCAAGAGGGGTGAGCCGAGACAGGGGAATGGGGGGCTACACCTTC. Translating it yields CARGVSRDRGMGGYTF. The J gene is TRBJ1-2, the V gene TRBV12-2; whether TRBD1, the table's D call, matches the DNA was not checked. TRBV12-2 is an annotated pseudogene. The CDR3 spans 16 residues.

This clone was counted only a few times. The chain employs TRBV19 and TRBJ2-7; 9 bases map to TRBD1. Germline loops: CDR1 LNHDA, CDR2 SQIVND (reference sequence). CDR3 length equals 15 residues. With V trimmed by 3 bases and J by 1 base, 4 bases remained unmatched. CDR3 residues: CASSIGTGWSYEQYF. The CDR3 nucleotides read TGTGCCAGTAGTATCGGGACAGGGTGGTCCTACGAGCAGTACTTC.

This chain joins TRBV9 and TRBJ2-1; 14 nucleotides agree with TRBD2. Trimming removed 2 bases from V and 0 bases from J; junction bases left unmatched: 1. The CDR3 runs to 17 residues. CDR1 SGDLS and CDR2 YYNGEE come from the germline V gene. Here the CDR3 DNA reads TGTGCCAGCAGCGTGACTAGCGGGGGGGCCTCCTACAATGAGCAGTTCTTC. This gives the protein CASSVTSGGASYNEQFF.

J is TRBJ2-7 and V is TRBV6-6, with D possibly being TRBD2 (6 bases). Germline loops: CDR1 MNHNY, CDR2 SVGAGI (reference sequence). The CDR3 has 11 amino acids. Trimming took 8 bases from V and 3 from J, leaving 8 bases between them. DNA for the CDR3: TGTGCCAGCGGAGCGGGCTACGAGCAGTACTTC. This gives the protein CASGAGYEQYF.

This clone was recorded once. The V and J genes are TRBV19 and TRBJ2-2; 9 bases align to TRBD1. V dropped 5 bases and J dropped 8; count of bases not matched to a gene: 12. Germline loops: CDR1 LNHDA, CDR2 SQIVND (reference sequence). CDR3 size: 16 residues. The CDR3 here is CASSPRGQGRAGELFF. The CDR3 bases are TGTGCCAGTAGTCCCCGCGGACAGGGGAGAGCTGGGGAGCTGTTTTTT.

This chain joins TRBV19 and TRBJ2-3; D is possibly TRBD1 (6 bases). The CDR3 is 14 residues long. CDR1 LNHDA and CDR2 SQIVND come from the germline V gene (reference sequence). V lost 6 bases to trimming and J lost 4 bases, with 14 bases between them. The CDR3: CASSRQEDPDTQYF. The CDR3 DNA reads as TGTGCCAGTAGCCGACAGGAGGACCCAGATACGCAGTATTTT.

This sequence joins TRBV7-8 and TRBJ2-1; a possible D gene is TRBD2 (5 bases). The V gene's germline CDR1 is SGHVS and CDR2 FQNEAQ. V was pared by 5 bases and J by 10 bases, with 21 bases between. The CDR3 consists of 15 residues. The chain's CDR3 is CASSPAAGSLREQFF. The CDR3 coding sequence is TGTGCCAGCAGCCCCGCCGCGGGTAGTTTGAGGGAGCAGTTCTTC.

J is TRBJ2-1 and V is TRBV5-6; D might be TRBD2 (6 bases). Trimming took off 1 base at V and 6 bases at J, with 14 bases between the two ends. CDR1 SGHDT and CDR2 YYEEEE come from the germline V gene. CDR3 length: 15 residues. The CDR3 region has the DNA TGTGCCAGCAGCTTGTCCCTGACTAGGGTCAATGAGCAGTTCTTC. Protein sequence: CASSLSLTRVNEQFF.

The chain carries TRBV4-1 and TRBJ2-2; D not resolved. V was clipped by 2 bases and J by 0 bases, with 4 bases between them. This CDR3 spans 14 amino acids. Germline V gene data show CDR1 as MGHRA and CDR2 as YSYEKL. This CDR3 reads CASSQTTNTGELFF. Here the CDR3 DNA reads TGCGCCAGCAGCCAAACTACGAACACCGGGGAGCTGTTTTTT.

The rearrangement uses TRBV7-2 and TRBJ2-1, with 9 bases aligning to TRBD1. Germline assignment: CDR1 SGHTA and CDR2 FQGNSA. The CDR3 length is 15 residues. The J segment lost 6 bases and the V segment lost 6 bases, leaving 9 bases of the junction unmatched. The CDR3 region is CASREGTGKSNEQFF. CDR3 sequence (DNA): TGTGCCAGCAGGGAGGGGACAGGGAAAAGCAATGAGCAGTTCTTC.

This clone has just one count. This chain links TRBV10-1 with TRBJ1-5, with D possibly matching TRBD1 (6 bases). Germline V CDR1 and CDR2: WNHNN, SYGVQD (reference sequence). The CDR3 consists of 17 residues. V dropped 9 bases and J dropped 0 bases, with 21 bases sitting between them. CDR3 DNA sequence: TGCGCCAGATGGGAAACAAAGACAGGACATAGCAATCAGCCCCAGCATTTT. This codes for CARWETKTGHSNQPQHF.

The V gene is TRBV7-6, the J gene TRBJ2-5, with D possibly TRBD2 on 7 matching bases. V was pared by 7 bases and J by 3 bases, with 24 bases between. Germline V lookup: CDR1 SGHVS, CDR2 FNYEAQ. The CDR3 totals 17 residues. CDR3 residues: CASTLHALGGDKETQYF. The CDR3, as DNA: TGTGCCAGCACACTCCACGCGTTAGGGGGGGACAAAGAGACCCAGTACTTC.

The chain combines TRBV6-5 with TRBJ1-1; D is possibly TRBD1 (6 bases). The CDR3 spans 14 residues. Germline V lookup: CDR1 MNHEY, CDR2 SVGAGI. Trimming pared 3 bases from V and 1 base from J, leaving 9 bases between. Here the CDR3 reads CASSYSQGNTEAFF. As DNA, the CDR3 is TGTGCCAGCAGTTATTCACAGGGGAACACTGAAGCTTTCTTT.

In nucleotides, the CDR3 is TGTGCCATCAGAACCCGGGACAAAAATGAGCAGTTCTTC. Its protein product is CAIRTRDKNEQFF. The chain links TRBV10-3 to TRBJ2-1; weak D call: TRBD1 (6 bases). The CDR3 spans 13 residues. Germline V CDR1 and CDR2: ENHRY, SYGVKD. Trimming took 6 bases from V and 7 from J, leaving 13 bases between them.

The genes are TRBV30 and TRBJ1-2; weak D call: TRBD1 (5 bases). V shed 4 bases and J shed 5 bases, with 26 bases lying between them. There are 17 residues in the CDR3. Germline V gives CDR1 GTSNPN, CDR2 SVGIG (reference sequence). CDR3 nucleotides: TGTGCCTGGACCACAAGATTCTGGGACTCCCAGGGTTATGGCTACACCTTC. It specifies CAWTTRFWDSQGYGYTF.

The rearrangement links TRBV7-3 to TRBJ2-1, with 10 bases identical to TRBD1. This CDR3 is built from 17 residues. The junction had 8 bases not matched to a gene; V was cut back by 1 base and J by 5 bases. Germline V CDR1 and CDR2: SGHTA, FQGTGA. The CDR3 coding sequence is TGTGCCAGCAGCTTAAGGGTGGGGACAGGGGACCACAATGAGCAGTTCTTC. Amino acids: CASSLRVGTGDHNEQFF.

The genes are TRBV6-5 and TRBJ2-1, with TRBD1 identical over 8 bases. V was pared by 2 bases and J by 4 bases, with 4 bases of the junction left unmatched. Germline V gives CDR1 MNHEY, CDR2 SVGAGI. CDR3 length: 15 amino acids. The CDR3 DNA follows: TGTGCCAGCAGTTACCGGGACAGGTTGTACAATGAGCAGTTCTTC. Amino acid sequence: CASSYRDRLYNEQFF.

CDR3 bases: TGTGCCAGCAGCGTAGCTACGGGGTTCGAGCAGTACTTC. Encoded protein: CASSVATGFEQYF. The chain is built from TRBV9 and TRBJ2-7; a weak D match, TRBD2 (5 bases). The V gene lost 0 bases and the J gene lost 6 bases, with 10 bases spanning the gap. There are 13 residues in the CDR3. Germline V gene sequence: CDR1 SGDLS, CDR2 YYNGEE.

This chain joins TRBV28 and TRBJ2-2; a weak D match, TRBD2 (6 bases). This CDR3 has 14 amino acids. The germline V gene has CDR1 MDHEN and CDR2 SYDVKM. The ends were cut back, 6 bases at V and 6 bases at J, with 14 bases in the middle. The chain's CDR3 is CASSYFREAGELFF. In nucleotides, the CDR3 is TGTGCCAGCAGCTACTTCAGGGAGGCCGGGGAGCTGTTTTTT.

The chain is built from TRBV6-5 and TRBJ1-3; the D gene is possibly TRBD1 (5 bases). The V gene's germline CDR1 is MNHEY and CDR2 SVGAGI. The ends were cut back, 6 bases at V and 4 bases at J, with 13 bases in the middle. The CDR3 runs 14 residues. The CDR3 DNA sequence: TGTGCCAGCAGCCCTCAGACAGTCGGAAACACCATATATTTT. Translating it yields CASSPQTVGNTIYF.

The DNA for the CDR3 is TGTGCCAGCACCATCGGACAGGCTGGAGAGACCCAGTACTTC. Amino acid sequence: CASTIGQAGETQYF. The chain is built from TRBV28 and TRBJ2-5, with 7 bases matching TRBD1. V was pared by 7 bases and J by 4 bases, with 9 bases of the junction left unmatched. Per germline, CDR1 MDHEN and CDR2 SYDVKM. The CDR3 extends over 14 amino acids.

The chain uses TRBV21-1 and TRBJ2-1; the D segment call TRBD2 is taken from the table without a DNA check. TRBV21-1 is a listed pseudogene. The CDR3 is 14 residues long. The DNA for the CDR3 is TGTGCCAGAGGGGGGACTAGCGTCGACAATGAGCAGTTCTTC. Its translation is CARGGTSVDNEQFF.

The CDR3 region has the DNA TGTGCCAGCAGCTTGGCGGGATTCCACAATGAGCAGTTCTTC. It translates to CASSLAGFHNEQFF. The chain joins TRBV5-4 to TRBJ2-1, with D maybe TRBD2 (5 bases). The CDR3 is made up of 14 amino acids. Between the trimmed V and J ends, which lost 0 bases and 5 bases, there was a span of 9 bases. The germline gives CDR1 SGHNT, CDR2 YYREEE (reference sequence).